The 24 T cell receptor beta chains presented below share a single source sample, sequenced in a study of cytomegalovirus exposure and HLA in healthy donors. Some clones are missing from TCRdb's copy, which holds only in-frame ones; the method was immunoSEQ multiplex PCR. The sample consists of over 250,000 clones, about 86% of them appearing once. Sequences were obtained from PBMCs. The receptor source for this set is a woman younger than 30 in good health and CMV-seronegative.

The J gene is TRBJ2-7, the V gene TRBV29-1, with 7 positions matching TRBD2. The germline gives CDR1 SQVTM, CDR2 ANQGSEA. The CDR3 contains 13 residues. The V gene end was trimmed by 5 bases and the J gene end by 5 bases; junction bases not matched to a gene: 9. This CDR3 is CSVLPGGSDEQYF. In DNA form, the CDR3 reads TGCAGCGTTCTCCCGGGAGGATCCGACGAGCAGTACTTC.

The J gene is TRBJ1-5, the V gene TRBV30; weak D call: TRBD1 (6 bases). There are 13 residues in the CDR3. Deletions cut 1 base from V and 6 bases from J, with 10 bases between. Germline V gives CDR1 GTSNPN, CDR2 SVGIG (reference sequence). CDR3 nucleotide sequence: TGTGCCTGGAGTGGGACAGATTCTCAGCCCCAGCATTTT. Residues: CAWSGTDSQPQHF.

This clone was counted once. This chain joins TRBV12-5 and TRBJ2-7; 11 bases map to TRBD1. The germline CDR1 and CDR2 sequences are LGHNT and FRNRAP. Trimming removed 6 bases from V and 3 bases from J; junction bases left unmatched: 4. The CDR3 runs 14 residues. CDR3 nucleotide sequence: TGTGCTAGTGGCCTGGGACAGGGGGACTACGAGCAGTACTTC. This translates into CASGLGQGDYEQYF.

The gene calls are TRBV5-6 and TRBJ2-7, with 16 bases fitting TRBD2. Germline V gene data show CDR1 as SGHDT and CDR2 as YYEEEE. The trim removed 4 bases at V and 4 bases at J, leaving 14 bases unmatched. The CDR3 extends over 19 amino acids. Written as DNA, the CDR3 is TGTGCCAGCAGCCCGAGGGGACTAGCGGGAGGGCGGAGGGAGTACGAGCAGTACTTC. Its protein is CASSPRGLAGGRREYEQYF.

This chain uses TRBV5-1 with TRBJ2-2; 8 bases agree with TRBD1. V lost 3 bases, J lost 5 bases, and 12 bases stayed unmatched. Germline-derived CDR1 and CDR2 are SGHRS and YFSETQ. This CDR3 spans 17 amino acids. The DNA for the CDR3 is TGCGCCAGCAGCTCCCGTGGCATCGGACAGGGTACCGGGGAGCTGTTTTTT. Its protein is CASSSRGIGQGTGELFF. Supplemented by reference TRBV5-1 and TRBJ2-2, the full variable domain reads KAGVTQTPRYLIKTRGQQVTLSCSPISGHRSVSWYQQTPGQGLQFLFEYFSETQRNKGNFPGRFSGRQFSNSRSEMNVSTLELGDSALYLCASSSRGIGQGTGELFFGEGSRLTVL.

This clone was picked up a small number of times. The chain carries TRBV29-1 and TRBJ1-5; D is perhaps TRBD1 (5 bases). Deletions cut 3 bases from V and 3 bases from J, with 9 bases between. The CDR3 runs to 13 residues. Germline lookup yields CDR1 SQVTM and CDR2 ANQGSEA. The CDR3 bases are TGCAGCGTTGACGGGGGTTACAATCAGCCCCAGCATTTT. Translated, it gives CSVDGGYNQPQHF. Using reference TRBV29-1 and TRBJ1-5 for the parts outside the CDR3, the full variable domain is SAVISQKPSRDICQRGTSLTIQCQVDSQVTMMFWYRQQPGQSLTLIATANQGSEATYESGFVIDKFPISRPNLTFSTLTVSNMSPEDSSIYLCSVDGGYNQPQHFGDGTRLSIL.

The gene calls are TRBV9 and TRBJ2-7, with TRBD1 matching 9 bases. The CDR3 covers 17 residues. J was trimmed by 1 base and V by 0 bases; bases with no gene match: 8. The V gene's germline CDR1 is SGDLS and CDR2 YYNGEE. The CDR3 coding sequence is TGTGCCAGCAGCGTAGGCCGGCCGGGACAGGGTTCCTACGAGCAGTACTTC. Residues: CASSVGRPGQGSYEQYF.

The chain has TRBV5-1 and TRBJ2-3; D ambiguous. Germline lookup yields CDR1 SGHRS and CDR2 YFSETQ. The CDR3 contains 14 residues. The V end was cut by 0 bases, the J end by 1 base, with 6 bases between. The CDR3 spells CASSLDRGTDTQYF. The CDR3 nucleotides read TGCGCCAGCAGCTTGGATCGCGGCACAGATACGCAGTATTTT.

J is TRBJ2-7 and V is TRBV6-5; TRBD2 matches at 7 bases. This CDR3 region has 14 residues. Germline V CDR1 and CDR2: MNHEY, SVGAGI. Trimming removed 6 bases from V and 4 bases from J; junction bases left unmatched: 9. CDR3 amino acids: CASSPREVSYEQYF. The DNA for the CDR3 is TGTGCCAGCAGCCCCCGGGAGGTTTCTTACGAGCAGTACTTC.

The chain joins TRBV6-5 to TRBJ2-5, with 10 bases aligning to TRBD1. The CDR3 is 14 amino acids. V was clipped by 5 bases and J by 4 bases; unmatched bases: 4. Germline assignment: CDR1 MNHEY and CDR2 SVGAGI. The CDR3 protein is CASSQDRGGETQYF. In DNA form, the CDR3 reads TGTGCCAGCAGTCAGGACAGGGGGGGAGAGACCCAGTACTTC.

The chain has TRBV29-1 and TRBJ1-6; 8 bases are a match to TRBD1. The CDR3 is 13 amino acids. Trimming removed 4 bases from V and 6 bases from J; junction bases left unmatched: 2. CDR1 is SQVTM, CDR2 ANQGSEA, per germline. The CDR3 DNA reads as TGCAGCGTTGGGGACAGGATTAATTCACCCCTCCACTTT. Its translation: CSVGDRINSPLHF. Drawing the rest from reference TRBV29-1 and TRBJ1-6, the complete variable domain is SAVISQKPSRDICQRGTSLTIQCQVDSQVTMMFWYRQQPGQSLTLIATANQGSEATYESGFVIDKFPISRPNLTFSTLTVSNMSPEDSSIYLCSVGDRINSPLHFGNGTRLTVT.

The rearrangement joins TRBV30 to TRBJ2-3; weak D call: TRBD2 (6 bases). Trimming stripped 0 bases from V and 4 bases from J, with 20 bases between. There are 17 residues in the CDR3. Germline CDR1 is GTSNPN and CDR2 is SVGIG (reference sequence). CDR3 sequence: CAWSVGYGGVVPDTQYF. The CDR3 DNA follows: TGTGCCTGGAGTGTAGGGTACGGGGGAGTGGTTCCAGATACGCAGTATTTT.

CDR3 sequence reads: CASSSSEGYNSPLHF. Written as DNA, the CDR3 is TGTGCCAGCAGTTCCTCCGAGGGTTATAATTCACCCCTCCACTTT. The chain joins TRBV6-5 to TRBJ1-6; D uncertain. V was trimmed by 4 bases and J by 4 bases, leaving 11 bases between them. Germline-derived CDR1 and CDR2 are MNHEY and SVGAGI. The CDR3 covers 15 residues.

The table lists this clone with a few counts. Other DNA sequences in the same sample also yield this CDR3. V usage is TRBV9 and J usage is TRBJ1-2; the D gene is possibly TRBD1 (5 bases). Germline CDR1 and CDR2: SGDLS and YYNGEE. The V end was cut by 0 bases, the J end by 2 bases, with 5 bases between. The CDR3 extends over 13 amino acids. CDR3 region: CASSVDRNYGYTF. In DNA, the CDR3 is TGTGCCAGCAGCGTAGACAGGAACTATGGCTACACCTTC.

The chain uses TRBV29-1 and TRBJ2-3; 8 nucleotides match TRBD2. Germline CDR1 SQVTM, CDR2 ANQGSEA. The CDR3 sequence is 14 residues long. The V segment lost 4 bases and the J segment 5 bases; nucleotides outside the gene matches: 8. The CDR3 loop reads CSVGLAGLGDTQYF. As DNA, the CDR3 is TGCAGCGTTGGTCTAGCGGGCCTTGGAGATACGCAGTATTTT.

The chain recombines TRBV7-3 with TRBJ1-1; D is unclear. Per the germline V gene, CDR1 is SGHTA and CDR2 is FQGTGA. V lost 5 bases and J 0 bases, leaving 7 bases between the germline ends. The CDR3 is 13 amino acids. CDR3 DNA sequence: TGTGCCAGCAGCCGAAACATGAACACTGAAGCTTTCTTT. Translating gives CASSRNMNTEAFF.

This rearrangement joins TRBV30 to TRBJ2-1; TRBD2 aligns across 13 bases. CDR3 size: 17 residues. Germline trimming cut 2 bases from V and 4 bases from J; bases unmatched to any gene: 8. Germline V CDR1 and CDR2: GTSNPN, SVGIG (reference sequence). This CDR3 reads CAWSKTSGGLVYNEQFF. The CDR3 DNA reads as TGTGCCTGGAGTAAGACTAGCGGGGGGCTCGTTTACAATGAGCAGTTCTTC.

Here the CDR3 DNA reads TGTGCCAGCAGCGCGACAACCTCTGGAAACACCATATATTTT. This gives the protein CASSATTSGNTIYF. The chain combines TRBV9 with TRBJ1-3; D remains ambiguous. Trimming removed 3 bases from V and 0 bases from J, with 7 bases in between. Germline assignment: CDR1 SGDLS and CDR2 YYNGEE. The CDR3 has 14 amino acids.

This clone has just one count. The rearrangement uses TRBV5-1 and TRBJ1-1; D is perhaps TRBD1 (5 bases). The CDR3 extends over 17 amino acids. CDR1 is SGHRS, CDR2 YFSETQ, per germline. The germline V and J ends were trimmed by 5 bases and 5 bases, with 25 bases remaining between them. The CDR3 nucleotides read TGCGCCAGCAGTTCCGCAGGGAGGATTGTTGGGAGGACTGAAGCTTTCTTT. Translated: CASSSAGRIVGRTEAFF.

The V call is TRBV7-9, the J call TRBJ1-1, with D hard to call. The CDR3 sequence is 13 residues long. Trimming removed 2 bases from V and 3 bases from J, with 7 bases in between. Germline lookup yields CDR1 SEHNR and CDR2 FQNEAQ (reference sequence). The CDR3 nucleotides are TGTGCCAGCAGCTTAATCGGAGACACTGAAGCTTTCTTT. It yields the protein CASSLIGDTEAFF.

The chain recombines TRBV7-6 with TRBJ2-5; a possible D gene is TRBD2 (5 bases). In germline, CDR1 is SGHVS, CDR2 FNYEAQ. V dropped 7 bases and J dropped 2 bases, with 20 bases sitting between them. This CDR3 is 16 amino acids long. The CDR3: CASILRDDGVQETQYF. CDR3 sequence (DNA): TGTGCCAGCATCCTTAGGGATGACGGGGTTCAAGAGACCCAGTACTTC.

This rearrangement joins TRBV25-1 to TRBJ2-1; 7 bases line up with TRBD1. With V trimmed by 8 bases and J by 3 bases, 1 base remained unmatched. The germline V gene encodes CDR1 MGHDK and CDR2 SYGVNS. The CDR3 has 12 residues. CDR3 DNA sequence: TGTGCCAGCGGGACAGTCTACAATGAGCAGTTCTTC. Translated, it gives CASGTVYNEQFF.

The rearrangement links TRBV6-1 to TRBJ1-1; D not resolved. The V and J ends lost 2 bases and 1 base respectively, with 14 bases between them. The CDR3 has 16 residues. Germline assignment: CDR1 MNHNS and CDR2 SASEGT. In nucleotides, the CDR3 is TGTGCCAGCAGTGAAATAGCGGCAGGCGGGAACACTGAAGCTTTCTTT. It yields the protein CASSEIAAGGNTEAFF.

This rearrangement joins TRBV5-6 to TRBJ2-7, with TRBD2 matching over 8 bases. With 0 bases clipped from V and 3 bases from J, the junction kept 8 bases outside the gene matches. The CDR3 is 16 residues long. Germline assignment: CDR1 SGHDT and CDR2 YYEEEE. CDR3 DNA: TGTGCCAGCAGCTTGGAAACGGGAGGGCCTCACTACGAGCAGTACTTC. Encoded protein: CASSLETGGPHYEQYF.